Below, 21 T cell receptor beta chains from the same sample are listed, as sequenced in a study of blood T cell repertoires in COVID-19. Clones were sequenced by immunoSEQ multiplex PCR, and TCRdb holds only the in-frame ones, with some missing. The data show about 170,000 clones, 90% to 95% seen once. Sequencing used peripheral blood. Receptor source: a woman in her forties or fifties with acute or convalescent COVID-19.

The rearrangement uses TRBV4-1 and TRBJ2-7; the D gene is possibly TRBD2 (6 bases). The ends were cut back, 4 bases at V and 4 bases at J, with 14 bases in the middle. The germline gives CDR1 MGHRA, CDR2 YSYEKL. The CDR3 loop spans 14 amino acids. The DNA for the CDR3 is TGCGCCAGCAGCCCATACCCGGGGACTTACGAGCAGTACTTC. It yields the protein CASSPYPGTYEQYF.

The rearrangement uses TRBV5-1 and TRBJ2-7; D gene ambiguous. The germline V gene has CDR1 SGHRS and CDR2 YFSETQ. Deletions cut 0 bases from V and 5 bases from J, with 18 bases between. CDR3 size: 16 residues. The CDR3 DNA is TGCGCCAGCAGCTTGGGGTCTGCAGGCCCTACGGACGAGCAGTACTTC. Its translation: CASSLGSAGPTDEQYF.

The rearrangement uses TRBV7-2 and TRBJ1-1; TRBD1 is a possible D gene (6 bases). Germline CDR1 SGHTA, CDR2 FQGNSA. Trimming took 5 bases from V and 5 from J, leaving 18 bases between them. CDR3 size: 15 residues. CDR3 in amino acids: CASSRGFRGSTEAFF. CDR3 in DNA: TGTGCCAGCAGCAGAGGGTTCAGGGGATCAACTGAAGCTTTCTTT.

The CDR3, as DNA: TGTGCCTGGAGCCCGAAGCGGGAGGGCCTTAGGGGGGCTCGAAAAAACATTCAGTACTTC. It encodes CAWSPKREGLRGARKNIQYF. This rearrangement joins TRBV30 to TRBJ2-4, with 10 positions matching TRBD2. J was trimmed by 4 bases and V by 3 bases; bases with no gene match: 21. From germline, CDR1 is GTSNPN and CDR2 SVGIG (reference sequence). This CDR3 is built from 20 residues.

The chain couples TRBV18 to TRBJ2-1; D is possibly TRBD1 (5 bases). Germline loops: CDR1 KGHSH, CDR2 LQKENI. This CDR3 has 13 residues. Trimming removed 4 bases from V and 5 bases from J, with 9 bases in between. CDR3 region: CASSQGVNNEQFF. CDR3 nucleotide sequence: TGTGCCAGCTCACAAGGGGTTAACAATGAGCAGTTCTTC.

CDR3 coding DNA: TGTGCCAGCAGCTCCGACTTCAATAACTATGGCTACACCTTC. It encodes CASSSDFNNYGYTF. The chain uses TRBV7-2 and TRBJ1-2, with no clear D. The germline CDR1 and CDR2 sequences are SGHTA and FQGNSA. CDR3 length equals 14 residues. Trimming took 4 bases from V and 1 from J, leaving 10 bases between them.

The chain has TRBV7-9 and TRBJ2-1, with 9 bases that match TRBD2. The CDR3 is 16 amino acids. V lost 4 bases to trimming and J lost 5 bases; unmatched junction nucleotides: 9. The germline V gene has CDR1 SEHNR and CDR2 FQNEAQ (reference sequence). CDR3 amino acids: CASSSSGTSRDNEQFF. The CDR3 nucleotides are TGTGCCAGCAGCTCGTCCGGGACTAGCAGAGACAATGAGCAGTTCTTC.

CDR3 sequence (DNA): TGTGCCAGCAGCTGGGGAGGCGGCTACACCTTC. This codes for CASSWGGGYTF. V gene TRBV5-6 combines with J gene TRBJ1-2; D remains ambiguous. Trimming left V 3 bases short and J 8 bases short, with 8 bases between. Looked up from germline, CDR1 is SGHDT and CDR2 is YYEEEE. This CDR3 region has 11 residues.

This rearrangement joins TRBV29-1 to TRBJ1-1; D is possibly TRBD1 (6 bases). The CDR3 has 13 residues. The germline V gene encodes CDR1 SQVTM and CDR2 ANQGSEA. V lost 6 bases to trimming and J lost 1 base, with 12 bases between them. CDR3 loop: CSVGQTENTEAFF. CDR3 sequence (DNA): TGCAGCGTGGGACAAACCGAGAACACTGAAGCTTTCTTT.

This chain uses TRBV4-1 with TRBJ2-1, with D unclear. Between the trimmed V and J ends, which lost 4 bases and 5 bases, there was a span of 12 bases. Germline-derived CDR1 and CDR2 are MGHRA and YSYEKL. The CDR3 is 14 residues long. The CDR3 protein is CASSPLTGNNEQFF. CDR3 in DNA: TGCGCCAGCAGCCCCTTGACTGGCAACAATGAGCAGTTCTTC.

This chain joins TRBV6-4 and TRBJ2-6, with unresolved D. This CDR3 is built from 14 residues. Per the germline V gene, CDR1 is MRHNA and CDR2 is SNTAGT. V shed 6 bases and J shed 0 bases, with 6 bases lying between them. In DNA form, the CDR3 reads TGTGCCAGCAGACAGACCTCTGGGGCCAACGTCCTGACTTTC. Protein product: CASRQTSGANVLTF.

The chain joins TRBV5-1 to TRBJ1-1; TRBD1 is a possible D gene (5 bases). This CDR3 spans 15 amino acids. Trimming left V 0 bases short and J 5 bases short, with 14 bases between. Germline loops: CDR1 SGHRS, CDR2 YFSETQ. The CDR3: CASSLVGKSGTEAFF. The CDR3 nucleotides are TGCGCCAGCAGCTTGGTAGGCAAATCAGGGACTGAAGCTTTCTTT.

The CDR3 here is CSARTGSFDTQYF. The CDR3 coding sequence is TGCAGCGCACGGACAGGGAGCTTTGATACGCAGTATTTT. The rearrangement links TRBV29-1 to TRBJ2-3; 8 nucleotides align to TRBD1. In germline, CDR1 is SQVTM, CDR2 ANQGSEA. V lost 7 bases, J lost 6 bases, and 9 bases stayed unmatched. The CDR3 consists of 13 residues.

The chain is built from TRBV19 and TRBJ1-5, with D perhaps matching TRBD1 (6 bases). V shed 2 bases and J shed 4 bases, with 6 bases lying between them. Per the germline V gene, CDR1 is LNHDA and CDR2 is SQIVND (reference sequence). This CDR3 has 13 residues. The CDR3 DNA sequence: TGTGCCAGTAGTATAACAGGGAATCAGCCCCAGCATTTT. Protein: CASSITGNQPQHF.

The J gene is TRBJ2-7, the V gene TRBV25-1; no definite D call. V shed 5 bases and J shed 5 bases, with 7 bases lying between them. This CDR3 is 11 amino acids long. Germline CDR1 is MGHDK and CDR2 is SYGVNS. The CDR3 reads CASSKLDEQYF. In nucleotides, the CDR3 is TGTGCCAGCAGTAAGCTCGACGAGCAGTACTTC.

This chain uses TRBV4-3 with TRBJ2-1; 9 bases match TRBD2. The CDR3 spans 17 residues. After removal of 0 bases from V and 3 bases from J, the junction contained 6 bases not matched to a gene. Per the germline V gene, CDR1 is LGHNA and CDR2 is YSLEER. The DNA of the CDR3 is TGCGCCAGCAGCCAAGATTTGACTAGCGGAGGCTACAATGAGCAGTTCTTC. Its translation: CASSQDLTSGGYNEQFF.

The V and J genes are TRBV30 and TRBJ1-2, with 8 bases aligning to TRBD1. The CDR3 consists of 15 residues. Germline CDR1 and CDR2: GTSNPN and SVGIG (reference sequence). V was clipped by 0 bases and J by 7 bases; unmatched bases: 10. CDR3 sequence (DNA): TGTGCCTGGAGTGTTAATACAGGGGGAAGCGGTGGCTACACCTTC. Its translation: CAWSVNTGGSGGYTF. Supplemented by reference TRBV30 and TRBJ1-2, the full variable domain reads SQTIHQWPATLVQPVGSPLSLECTVEGTSNPNLYWYRQAAGRGLQLLFYSVGIGQISSEVPQNLSASRPQDRQFILSSKKLLLSDSGFYLCAWSVNTGGSGGYTFGSGTRLTVV.

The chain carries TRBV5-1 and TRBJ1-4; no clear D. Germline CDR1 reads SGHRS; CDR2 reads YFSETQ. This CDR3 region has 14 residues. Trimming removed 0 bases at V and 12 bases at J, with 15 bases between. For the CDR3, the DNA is TGCGCCAGCAGCTTGGCTTCGGCAGCTCGGGAACTGTTTTTT. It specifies CASSLASAARELFF.

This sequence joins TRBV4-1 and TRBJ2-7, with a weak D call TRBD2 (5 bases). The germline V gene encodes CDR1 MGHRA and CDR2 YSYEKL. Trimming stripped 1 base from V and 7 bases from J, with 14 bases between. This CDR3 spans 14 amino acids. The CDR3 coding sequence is TGCGCCAGCAGCCAAGCGCTCTTTTCGGGGGAGCAGTACTTC. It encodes CASSQALFSGEQYF.

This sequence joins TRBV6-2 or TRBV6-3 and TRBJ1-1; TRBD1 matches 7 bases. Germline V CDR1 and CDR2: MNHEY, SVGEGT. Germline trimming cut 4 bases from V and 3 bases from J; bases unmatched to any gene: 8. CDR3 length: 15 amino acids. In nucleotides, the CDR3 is TGTGCCAGCAGTTCCGCAGGGGGATTCGACACTGAAGCTTTCTTT. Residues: CASSSAGGFDTEAFF.

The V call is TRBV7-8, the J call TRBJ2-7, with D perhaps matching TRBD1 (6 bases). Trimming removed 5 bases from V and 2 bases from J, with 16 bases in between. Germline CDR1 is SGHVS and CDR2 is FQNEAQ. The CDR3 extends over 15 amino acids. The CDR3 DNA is TGTGCCAGCAGCCTTGCGGACAGTCAAGCCTACGAGCAGTACTTC. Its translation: CASSLADSQAYEQYF.